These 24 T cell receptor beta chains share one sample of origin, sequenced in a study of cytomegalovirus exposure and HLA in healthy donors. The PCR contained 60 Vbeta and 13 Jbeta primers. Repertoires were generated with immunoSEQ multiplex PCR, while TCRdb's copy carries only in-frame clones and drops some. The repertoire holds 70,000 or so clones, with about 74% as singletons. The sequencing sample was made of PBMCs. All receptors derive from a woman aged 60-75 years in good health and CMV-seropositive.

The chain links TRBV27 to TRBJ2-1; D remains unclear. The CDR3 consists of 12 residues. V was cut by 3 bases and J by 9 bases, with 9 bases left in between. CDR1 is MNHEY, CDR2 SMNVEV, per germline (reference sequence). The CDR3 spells CASSFKLGEQFF. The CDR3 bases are TGTGCCAGCAGTTTTAAGCTCGGTGAGCAGTTCTTC.

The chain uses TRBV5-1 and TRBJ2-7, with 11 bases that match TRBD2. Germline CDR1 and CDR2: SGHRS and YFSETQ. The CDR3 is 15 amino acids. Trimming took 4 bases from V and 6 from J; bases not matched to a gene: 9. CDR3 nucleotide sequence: TGCGCCAGCAGCCAGCTAGCGGGAGGTCTGGCCGAGCAGTACTTC. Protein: CASSQLAGGLAEQYF.

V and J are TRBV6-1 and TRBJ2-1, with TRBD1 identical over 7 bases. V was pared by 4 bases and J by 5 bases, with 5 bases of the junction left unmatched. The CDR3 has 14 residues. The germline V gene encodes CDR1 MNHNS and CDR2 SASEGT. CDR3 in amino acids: CASSVDRVDNEQFF. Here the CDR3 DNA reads TGTGCCAGCAGTGTCGACAGGGTGGACAATGAGCAGTTCTTC.

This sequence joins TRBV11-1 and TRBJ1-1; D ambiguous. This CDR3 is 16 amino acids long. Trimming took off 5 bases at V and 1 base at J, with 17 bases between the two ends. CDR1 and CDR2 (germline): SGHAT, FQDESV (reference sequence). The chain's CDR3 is CASSPRVGEANTEAFF. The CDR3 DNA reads TGTGCCAGCAGCCCAAGGGTTGGGGAGGCGAACACTGAAGCTTTCTTT.

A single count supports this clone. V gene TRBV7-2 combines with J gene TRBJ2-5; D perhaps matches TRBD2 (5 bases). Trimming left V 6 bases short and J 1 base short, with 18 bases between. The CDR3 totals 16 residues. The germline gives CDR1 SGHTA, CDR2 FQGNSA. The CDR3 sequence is CASSRLTSHLQETQYF. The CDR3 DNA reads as TGTGCCAGCAGTCGACTTACTAGTCATCTCCAAGAGACCCAGTACTTC. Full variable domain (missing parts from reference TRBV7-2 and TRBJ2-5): GAGVSQSPSNKVTEKGKDVELRCDPISGHTALYWYRQSLGQGLEFLIYFQGNSAPDKSGLPSDRFSAERTGGSVSTLTIQRTQQEDSAVYLCASSRLTSHLQETQYFGPGTRLLVL.

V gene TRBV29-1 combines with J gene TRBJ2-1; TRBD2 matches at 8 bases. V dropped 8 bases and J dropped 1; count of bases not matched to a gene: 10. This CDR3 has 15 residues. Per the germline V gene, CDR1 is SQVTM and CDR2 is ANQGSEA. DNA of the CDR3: TGCAGCTTCCCACCCAGCGGGGGTTCCTACAATGAGCAGTTCTTC. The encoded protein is CSFPPSGGSYNEQFF.

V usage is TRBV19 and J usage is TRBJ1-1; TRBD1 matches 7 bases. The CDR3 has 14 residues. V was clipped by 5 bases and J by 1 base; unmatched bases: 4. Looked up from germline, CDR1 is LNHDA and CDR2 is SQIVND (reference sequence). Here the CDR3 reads CASSETGRNTEAFF. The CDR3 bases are TGTGCCAGTAGTGAGACAGGGAGGAACACTGAAGCTTTCTTT.

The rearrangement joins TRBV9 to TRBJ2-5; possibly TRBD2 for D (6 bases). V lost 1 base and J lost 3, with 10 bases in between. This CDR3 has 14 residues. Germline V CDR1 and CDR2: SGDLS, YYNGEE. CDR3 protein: CASSVSAGEETQYF. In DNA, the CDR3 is TGTGCCAGCAGCGTATCAGCGGGCGAAGAGACCCAGTACTTC. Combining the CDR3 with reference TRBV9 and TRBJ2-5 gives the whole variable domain DSGVTQTPKHLITATGQRVTLRCSPRSGDLSVYWYQQSLDQGLQFLIQYYNGEERAKGNILERFSAQQFPDLHSELNLSSLELGDSALYFCASSVSAGEETQYFGPGTRLLVL.

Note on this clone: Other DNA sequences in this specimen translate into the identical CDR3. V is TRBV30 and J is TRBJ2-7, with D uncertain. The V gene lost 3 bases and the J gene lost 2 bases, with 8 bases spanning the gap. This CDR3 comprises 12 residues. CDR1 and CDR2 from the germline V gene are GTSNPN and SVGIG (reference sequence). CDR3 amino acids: CAWSWSTYEQYF. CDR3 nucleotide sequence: TGTGCCTGGAGCTGGTCTACCTACGAGCAGTACTTC.

The CDR3 spells CASSGTSGGSETQYF. Here the CDR3 DNA reads TGTGCCAGCAGCGGGACTAGCGGGGGATCAGAGACCCAGTACTTC. This rearrangement joins TRBV5-4 to TRBJ2-5; 14 nucleotides match TRBD2. Trimming at V came to 4 bases and at J to 4 bases, leaving 3 bases not matched to a gene. Per the germline V gene, CDR1 is SGHNT and CDR2 is YYREEE (reference sequence). This CDR3 is 15 amino acids long.

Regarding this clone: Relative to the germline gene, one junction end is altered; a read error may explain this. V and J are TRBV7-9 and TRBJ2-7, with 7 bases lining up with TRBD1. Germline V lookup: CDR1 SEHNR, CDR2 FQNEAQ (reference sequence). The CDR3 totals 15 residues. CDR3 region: CSSSSDRVNSYEQYF. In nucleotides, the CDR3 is TGTTCCAGCAGCTCAGACAGGGTAAACTCCTACGAGCAGTACTTC.

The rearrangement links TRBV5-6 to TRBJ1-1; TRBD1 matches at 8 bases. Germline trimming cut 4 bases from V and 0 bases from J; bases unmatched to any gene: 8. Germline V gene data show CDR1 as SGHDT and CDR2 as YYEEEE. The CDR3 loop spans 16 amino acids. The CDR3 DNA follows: TGTGCCAGCAGCCCTAAGACAGGGGTTTTGAACACTGAAGCTTTCTTT. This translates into CASSPKTGVLNTEAFF.

The CDR3 DNA sequence: TGTGCCAGCAGCCAGGTAGCGGGAGATAAGGAGTATCCGTACTTC. This gives the protein CASSQVAGDKEYPYF. V and J are TRBV14 and TRBJ2-7, with 9 bases fitting TRBD2. CDR1 and CDR2 from the germline V gene are SGHDN and FVKESK. V trimming: 3 bases; J trimming: 12 bases; junction bases outside the gene matches: 15. This CDR3 comprises 15 residues.

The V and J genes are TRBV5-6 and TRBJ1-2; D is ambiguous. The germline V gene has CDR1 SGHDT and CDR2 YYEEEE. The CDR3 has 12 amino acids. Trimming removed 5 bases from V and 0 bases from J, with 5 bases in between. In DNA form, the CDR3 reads TGTGCCAGCAGGTCAGCTAACTATGGCTACACCTTC. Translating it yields CASRSANYGYTF.

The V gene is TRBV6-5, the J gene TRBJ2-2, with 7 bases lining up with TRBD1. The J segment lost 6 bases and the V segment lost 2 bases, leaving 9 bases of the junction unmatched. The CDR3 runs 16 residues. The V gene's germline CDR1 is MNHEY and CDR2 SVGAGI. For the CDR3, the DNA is TGTGCCAGCAGTTACCGCGGACAGGAGAAAGCCGGGGAGCTGTTTTTT. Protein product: CASSYRGQEKAGELFF.

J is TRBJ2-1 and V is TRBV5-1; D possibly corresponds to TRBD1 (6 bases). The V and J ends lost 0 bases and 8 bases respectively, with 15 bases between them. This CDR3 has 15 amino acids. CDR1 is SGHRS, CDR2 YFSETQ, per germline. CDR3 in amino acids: CASSLEQGPWYEQFF. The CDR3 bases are TGCGCCAGCAGCTTGGAACAGGGACCTTGGTATGAGCAGTTCTTC.

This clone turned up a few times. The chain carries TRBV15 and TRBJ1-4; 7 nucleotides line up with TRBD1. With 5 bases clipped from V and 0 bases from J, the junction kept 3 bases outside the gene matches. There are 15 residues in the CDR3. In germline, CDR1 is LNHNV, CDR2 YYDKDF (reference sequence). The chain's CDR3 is CATSPQGATNEKLFF. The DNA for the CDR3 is TGTGCCACCAGCCCCCAGGGGGCAACTAATGAAAAACTGTTTTTT.

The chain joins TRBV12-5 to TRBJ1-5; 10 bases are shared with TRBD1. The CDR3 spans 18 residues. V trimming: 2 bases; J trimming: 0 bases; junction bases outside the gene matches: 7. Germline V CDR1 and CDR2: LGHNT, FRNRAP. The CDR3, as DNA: TGTGCTAGTGGTTTGTTCCGGGACAGGGGTTATAGCAATCAGCCCCAGCATTTT. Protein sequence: CASGLFRDRGYSNQPQHF.

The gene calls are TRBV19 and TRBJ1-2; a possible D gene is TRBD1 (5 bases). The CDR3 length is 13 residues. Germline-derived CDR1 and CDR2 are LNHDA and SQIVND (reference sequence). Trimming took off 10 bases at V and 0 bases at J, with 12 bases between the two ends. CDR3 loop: CATSPTANYGYTF. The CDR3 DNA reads TGTGCCACCTCCCCGACAGCTAACTATGGCTACACCTTC.

The DNA of the CDR3 is TGTGCCAGCAGTGACGCCAGGAGGGCGAACACCGGGGAGCTGTTTTTT. Translated: CASSDARRANTGELFF. The V and J genes are TRBV25-1 and TRBJ2-2, with D possibly matching TRBD2 (6 bases). This CDR3 is 16 amino acids long. The V and J ends lost 3 bases and 0 bases respectively, with 11 bases between them. Germline lookup yields CDR1 MGHDK and CDR2 SYGVNS.

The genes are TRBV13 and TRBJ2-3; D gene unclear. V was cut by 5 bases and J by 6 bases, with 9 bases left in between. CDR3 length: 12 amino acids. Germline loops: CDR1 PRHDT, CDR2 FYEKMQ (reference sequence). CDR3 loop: CASSPQLDTQYF. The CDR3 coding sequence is TGTGCCAGCAGCCCCCAGTTGGATACGCAGTATTTT.

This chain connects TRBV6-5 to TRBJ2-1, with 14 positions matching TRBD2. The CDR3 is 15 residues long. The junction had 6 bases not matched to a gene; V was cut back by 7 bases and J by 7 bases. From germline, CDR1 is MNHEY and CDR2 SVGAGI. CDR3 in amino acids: CASKTSGGARNEQFF. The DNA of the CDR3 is TGTGCCAGCAAGACTAGCGGGGGGGCCAGGAATGAGCAGTTCTTC.

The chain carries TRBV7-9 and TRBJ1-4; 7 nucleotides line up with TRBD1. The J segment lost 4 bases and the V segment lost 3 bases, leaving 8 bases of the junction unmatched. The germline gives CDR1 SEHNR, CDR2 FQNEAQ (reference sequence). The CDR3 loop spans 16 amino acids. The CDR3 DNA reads TGTGCCAGCAGCTTCCCCCAGGGGGAGATTAATGAAAAACTGTTTTTT. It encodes CASSFPQGEINEKLFF.

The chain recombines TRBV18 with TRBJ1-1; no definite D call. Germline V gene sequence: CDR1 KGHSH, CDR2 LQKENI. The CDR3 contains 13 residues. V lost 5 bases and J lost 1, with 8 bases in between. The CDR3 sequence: CASSESQNTEAFF. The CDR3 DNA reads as TGTGCCAGCTCAGAATCACAGAACACTGAAGCTTTCTTT.